This T cell receptor (beta chain) emerged from a study of blood T cell repertoires in COVID-19. Overall study context: COVID-19 samples collected from the United States, Italy and Spain covered acute and convalescent phases. Sources were T cells, B-cell-depleted T cells, or PBMCs; the material itself was cDNA or gDNA.

In the original workflow: Amplified reference gene primers provided the basis for estimating nucleated cell counts. Assay: immunoSEQ multiplex PCR; the TCRdb copy retains only in-frame clones and omits some. Clone size and the V and J calls come from that table; the DNA yielded D and trimming. In the table there are about 70,000 clones, 70% to 90% of which are singletons. Germline values: CDR1 SGHNT, CDR2 YENEEA. The ends lost 4 bases at V and 5 bases at J; junction bases unmatched: 5. CDR3 size: 15 residues. The material sequenced was peripheral blood. The receptor was derived from a human donor in a cohort sampled during active COVID-19. This sequence joins TRBV11-3 and TRBJ2-2, with 9 positions matching TRBD1. CDR3 sequence (DNA): TGTGCCAGCAGCTCAAGGACAGGGGCAACCGGGGAGCTGTTTTTT. This sequence encodes CASSSRTGATGELFF.